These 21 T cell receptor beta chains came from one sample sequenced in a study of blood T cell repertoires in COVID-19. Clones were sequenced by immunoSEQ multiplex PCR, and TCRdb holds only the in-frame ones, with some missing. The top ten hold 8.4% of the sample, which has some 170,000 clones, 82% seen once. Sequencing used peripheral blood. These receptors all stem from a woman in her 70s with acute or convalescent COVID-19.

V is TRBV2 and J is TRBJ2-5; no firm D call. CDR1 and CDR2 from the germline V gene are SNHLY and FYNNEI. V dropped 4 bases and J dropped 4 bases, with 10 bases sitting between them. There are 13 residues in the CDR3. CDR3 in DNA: TGTGCCAGCAGTGGCGACCCGGGAGAGACCCAGTACTTC. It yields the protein CASSGDPGETQYF.

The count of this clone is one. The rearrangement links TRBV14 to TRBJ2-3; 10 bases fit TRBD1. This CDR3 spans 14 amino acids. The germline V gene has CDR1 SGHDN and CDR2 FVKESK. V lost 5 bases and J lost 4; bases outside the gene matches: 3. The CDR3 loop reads CASSLTGGADTQYF. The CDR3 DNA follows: TGTGCCAGCAGCTTGACAGGGGGCGCAGATACGCAGTATTTT.

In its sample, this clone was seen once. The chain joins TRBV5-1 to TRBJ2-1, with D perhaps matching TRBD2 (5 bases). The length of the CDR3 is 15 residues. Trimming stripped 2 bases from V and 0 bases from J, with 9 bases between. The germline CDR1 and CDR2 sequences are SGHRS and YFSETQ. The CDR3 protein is CASSFTGSSYNEQFF. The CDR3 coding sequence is TGCGCCAGCAGCTTCACGGGGTCCTCCTACAATGAGCAGTTCTTC.

The CDR3 region is CASSYRGGLGDTQYF. The DNA for the CDR3 is TGTGCCAGCAGTTACCGGGGGGGGCTCGGTGATACGCAGTATTTT. The chain recombines TRBV6-5 with TRBJ2-3; 8 nucleotides align to TRBD2. The CDR3 runs 15 residues. The J segment lost 6 bases and the V segment lost 2 bases, leaving 7 bases of the junction unmatched. Germline CDR1 reads MNHEY; CDR2 reads SVGAGI.

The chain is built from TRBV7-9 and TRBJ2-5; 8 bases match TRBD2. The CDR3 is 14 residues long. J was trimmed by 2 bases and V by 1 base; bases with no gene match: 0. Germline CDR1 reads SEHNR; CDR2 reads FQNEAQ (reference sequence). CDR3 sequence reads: CASSLGLAQETQYF. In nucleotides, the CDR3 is TGTGCCAGCAGCTTAGGACTAGCGCAAGAGACCCAGTACTTC.

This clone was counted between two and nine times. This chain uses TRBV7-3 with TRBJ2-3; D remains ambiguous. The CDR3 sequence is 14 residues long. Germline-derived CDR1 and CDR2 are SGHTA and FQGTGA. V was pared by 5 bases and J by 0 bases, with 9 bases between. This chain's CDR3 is CASSPMFSTDTQYF. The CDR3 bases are TGTGCCAGCAGCCCAATGTTCAGCACAGATACGCAGTATTTT.

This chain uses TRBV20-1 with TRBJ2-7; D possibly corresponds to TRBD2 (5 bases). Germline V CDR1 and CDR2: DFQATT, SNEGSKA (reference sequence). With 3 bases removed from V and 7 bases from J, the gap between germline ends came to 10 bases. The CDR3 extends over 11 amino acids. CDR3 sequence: CSASREGEQYF. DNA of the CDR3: TGCAGTGCTAGCCGGGAAGGGGAGCAGTACTTC.

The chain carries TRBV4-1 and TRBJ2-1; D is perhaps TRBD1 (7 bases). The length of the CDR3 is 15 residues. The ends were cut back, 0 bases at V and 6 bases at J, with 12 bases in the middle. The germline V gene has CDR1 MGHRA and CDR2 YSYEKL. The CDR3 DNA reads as TGCGCCAGCAGCCAAGATAGACAGGGAGGCAATGAGCAGTTCTTC. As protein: CASSQDRQGGNEQFF.

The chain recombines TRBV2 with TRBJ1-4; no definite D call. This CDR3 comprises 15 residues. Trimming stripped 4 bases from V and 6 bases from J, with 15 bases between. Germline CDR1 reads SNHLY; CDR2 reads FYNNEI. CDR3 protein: CASSVIPGEDEKLFF. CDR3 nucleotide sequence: TGTGCCAGCAGTGTTATTCCGGGAGAGGATGAAAAACTGTTTTTT.

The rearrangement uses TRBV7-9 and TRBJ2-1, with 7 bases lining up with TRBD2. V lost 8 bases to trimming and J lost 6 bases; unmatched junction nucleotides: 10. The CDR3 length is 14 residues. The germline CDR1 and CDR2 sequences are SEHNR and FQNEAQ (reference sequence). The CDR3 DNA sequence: TGTGCCAGCTCCCTGACTAGCCTGGGCAATGAGCAGTTCTTC. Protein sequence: CASSLTSLGNEQFF.

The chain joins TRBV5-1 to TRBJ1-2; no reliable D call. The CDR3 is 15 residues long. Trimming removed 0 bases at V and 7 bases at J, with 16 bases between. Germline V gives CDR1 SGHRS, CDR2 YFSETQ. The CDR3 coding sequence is TGCGCCAGCAGCTTGGGTGCGGAAATGATCTCTGGCTACACCTTC. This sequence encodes CASSLGAEMISGYTF.

CDR3 protein: CASSQATGGYNEQFF. The CDR3 nucleotides are TGCGCCAGCAGCCAAGCCACGGGCGGGTACAATGAGCAGTTCTTC. The chain couples TRBV4-3 to TRBJ2-1; D is perhaps TRBD2 (5 bases). The ends were cut back, 1 base at V and 4 bases at J, with 11 bases in the middle. The CDR3 sequence is 15 residues long. The germline gives CDR1 LGHNA, CDR2 YSLEER.

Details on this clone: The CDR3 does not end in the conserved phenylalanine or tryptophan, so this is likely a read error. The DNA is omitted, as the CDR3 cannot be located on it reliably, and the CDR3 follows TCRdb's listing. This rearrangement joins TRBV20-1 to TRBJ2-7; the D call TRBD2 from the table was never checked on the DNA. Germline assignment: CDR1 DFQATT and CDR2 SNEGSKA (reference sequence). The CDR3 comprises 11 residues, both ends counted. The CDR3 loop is CSASSGTSGGL.

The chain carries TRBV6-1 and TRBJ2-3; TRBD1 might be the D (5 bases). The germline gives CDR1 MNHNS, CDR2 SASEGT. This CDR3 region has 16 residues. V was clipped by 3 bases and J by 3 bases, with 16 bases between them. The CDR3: CASSDNRGLVTDTQYF. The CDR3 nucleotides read TGTGCCAGCAGTGATAATAGGGGTTTGGTGACAGATACGCAGTATTTT.

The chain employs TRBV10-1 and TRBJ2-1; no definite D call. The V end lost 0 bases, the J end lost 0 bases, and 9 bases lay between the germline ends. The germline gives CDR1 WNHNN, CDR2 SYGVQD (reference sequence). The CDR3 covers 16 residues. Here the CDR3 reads CASSESRGSSYNEQFF. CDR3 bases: TGCGCCAGCAGTGAGTCTCGAGGAAGCTCCTACAATGAGCAGTTCTTC.

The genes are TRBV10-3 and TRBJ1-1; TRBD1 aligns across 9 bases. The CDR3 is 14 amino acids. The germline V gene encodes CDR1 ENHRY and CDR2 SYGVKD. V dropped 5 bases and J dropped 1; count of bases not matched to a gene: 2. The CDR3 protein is CAISQTGGNTEAFF. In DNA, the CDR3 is TGTGCCATCAGTCAGACAGGGGGGAACACTGAAGCTTTCTTT.

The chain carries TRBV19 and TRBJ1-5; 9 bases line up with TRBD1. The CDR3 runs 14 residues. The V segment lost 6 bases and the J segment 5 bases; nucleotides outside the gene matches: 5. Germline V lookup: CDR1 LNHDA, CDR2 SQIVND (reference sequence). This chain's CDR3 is CASRPHRGHQPQHF. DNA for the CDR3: TGTGCCAGTAGACCTCACAGGGGGCATCAGCCCCAGCATTTT.

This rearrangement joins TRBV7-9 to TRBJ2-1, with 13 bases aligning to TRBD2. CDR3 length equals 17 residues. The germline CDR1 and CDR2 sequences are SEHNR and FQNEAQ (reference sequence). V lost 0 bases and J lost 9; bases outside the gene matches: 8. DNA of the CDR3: TGTGCCAGCAGCTTAGCGCCGGGACTAGCGGGACAAAGTGAGCAGTTCTTC. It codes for CASSLAPGLAGQSEQFF.

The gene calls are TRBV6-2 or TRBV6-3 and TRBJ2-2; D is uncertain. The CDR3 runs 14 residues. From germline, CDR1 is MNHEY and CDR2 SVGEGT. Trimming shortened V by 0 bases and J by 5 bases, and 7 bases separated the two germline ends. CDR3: CASSYSRPTGELFF. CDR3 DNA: TGTGCCAGCAGTTACTCGAGGCCGACCGGGGAGCTGTTTTTT.

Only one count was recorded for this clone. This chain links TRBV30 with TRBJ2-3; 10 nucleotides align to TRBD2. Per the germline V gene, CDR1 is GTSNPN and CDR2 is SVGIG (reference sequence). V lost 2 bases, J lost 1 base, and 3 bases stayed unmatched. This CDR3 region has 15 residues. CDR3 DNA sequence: TGTGCCTGGAGTCCAGGACTAGCGGGCACAGATACGCAGTATTTT. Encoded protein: CAWSPGLAGTDTQYF.

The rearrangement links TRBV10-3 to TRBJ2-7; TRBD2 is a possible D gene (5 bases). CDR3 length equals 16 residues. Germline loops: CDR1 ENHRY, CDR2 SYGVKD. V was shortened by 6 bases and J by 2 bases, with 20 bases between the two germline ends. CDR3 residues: CAISSPSARAAYEQYF. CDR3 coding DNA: TGTGCCATCAGCTCCCCATCGGCGCGAGCGGCCTACGAGCAGTACTTC.